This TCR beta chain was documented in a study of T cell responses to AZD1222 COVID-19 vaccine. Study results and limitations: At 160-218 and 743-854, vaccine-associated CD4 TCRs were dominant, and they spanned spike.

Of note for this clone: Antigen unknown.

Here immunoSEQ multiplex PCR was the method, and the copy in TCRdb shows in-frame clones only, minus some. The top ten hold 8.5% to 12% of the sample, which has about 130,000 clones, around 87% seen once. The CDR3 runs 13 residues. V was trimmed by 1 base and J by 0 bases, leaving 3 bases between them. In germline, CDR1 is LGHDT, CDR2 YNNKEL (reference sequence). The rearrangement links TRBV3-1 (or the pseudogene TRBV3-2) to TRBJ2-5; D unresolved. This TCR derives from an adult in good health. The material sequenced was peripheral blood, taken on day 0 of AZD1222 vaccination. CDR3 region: CASSQADQETQYF. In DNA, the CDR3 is TGTGCCAGCAGCCAAGCGGACCAAGAGACCCAGTACTTC.